This TCR beta chain was identified during a study of T cell responses to AZD1222 COVID-19 vaccine. The V segment lost 5 bases and the J segment 6 bases; nucleotides outside the gene matches: 11. The germline V gene has CDR1 SGHDN and CDR2 FVKESK. CDR3 size: 16 residues. The repertoire was sequenced with immunoSEQ multiplex PCR; TCRdb's copy has only in-frame clones and lacks some. Here the sample spans over 150,000 clones, about 93% being singletons. This clone came up once. This TCR came from an adult who received the AZD1222 COVID-19 vaccine. The sample consisted of peripheral blood, taken 28 days after the second AZD1222 dose. This chain connects TRBV14 to TRBJ2-1; 9 bases match TRBD1. The CDR3, as DNA: TGTGCCAGCAGCGCACAGGGGGCGAGAGTCGGCAATGAGCAGTTCTTC. Protein sequence: CASSAQGARVGNEQFF.